The clone carrying this T cell receptor (beta chain) appeared a single time. Not enrolled were patients with uncontrolled infection, other autoimmune disease, pregnancy or lactation. Amplification yielded TCR beta CDR3 regions, with RNA transcripts as the source. Carried out on the TCR CDR3, a first-round RT-PCR used the HTBI primer set. TCRdb ran MiXCR on the multiplex PCR reads and lists one entry per CDR3 protein. Of around 56,000 distinct CDR3 sequences in the sample, 49% were seen once. This sample stems from a study of T cells in Graves' hyperthyroidism and ophthalmopathy. Germline loops: CDR1 SEHNR, CDR2 FQNEAQ (reference sequence). This CDR3 contains 13 residues. Trimming left V 5 bases short and J 8 bases short, with 15 bases between.

The TCR originated in a woman aged 25 to 45 with Graves' ophthalmopathy. This chain connects TRBV7-9 to TRBJ1-2; no reliable D call. The sample taken for sequencing was blood. Here the CDR3 DNA reads TGTGCCAGCAGCGTTGCGGGGAAATCAGGCTACACCTTC. Its protein is CASSVAGKSGYTF.